Below are 17 T cell receptor beta chains sequenced from a single sample in a study of T cell responses to AZD1222 COVID-19 vaccine. TCRdb keeps only in-frame clones here, not all; method: immunoSEQ multiplex PCR. The repertoire has 150,000 to 200,000 clones, about 92% of them found once; the top ten carry about 2.5%. Sequences were derived from peripheral blood, sampled on day 0 of AZD1222 vaccination. The receptors were gathered from an adult in good health.

In DNA form, the CDR3 reads TGTGCCAGCAGTGTCGGGAGCAGGTACTATGGCTACACCTTC. This gives the protein CASSVGSRYYGYTF. V and J are TRBV28 and TRBJ1-2; no reliable D call. V was pared by 5 bases and J by 3 bases, with 13 bases between. From germline, CDR1 is MDHEN and CDR2 SYDVKM. The CDR3 extends over 14 amino acids.

V gene TRBV28 combines with J gene TRBJ1-1, with D tentatively TRBD1 (5 bases). V dropped 2 bases and J dropped 7 bases, with 14 bases sitting between them. This CDR3 is 14 amino acids long. Per the germline V gene, CDR1 is MDHEN and CDR2 is SYDVKM. Written as DNA, the CDR3 is TGTGCCAGCAGTTTACCCCCAGGACAACGTGAAGCTTTCTTT. This sequence encodes CASSLPPGQREAFF.

The chain joins TRBV24-1 to TRBJ2-1; TRBD2 agrees at 7 bases. The CDR3 is 15 residues long. V dropped 0 bases and J dropped 7; count of bases not matched to a gene: 5. The germline CDR1 and CDR2 sequences are KGHDR and SFDVKD. CDR3 region: CATSDLGSGGNEQFF. In DNA, the CDR3 is TGTGCCACCAGTGATTTGGGCTCGGGGGGTAATGAGCAGTTCTTC.

The chain links TRBV29-1 to TRBJ2-7, with D tentatively TRBD1 (6 bases). In germline, CDR1 is SQVTM, CDR2 ANQGSEA. CDR3 length equals 15 residues. With 6 bases removed from V and 4 bases from J, the gap between germline ends came to 22 bases. Here the CDR3 reads CSVVTYRAYGYEQYF. CDR3 sequence (DNA): TGCAGCGTGGTCACCTACAGGGCGTATGGGTACGAGCAGTACTTC.

The chain combines TRBV25-1 with TRBJ1-6; D is possibly TRBD1 (6 bases). The CDR3 has 15 amino acids. V was cut by 1 base and J by 7 bases, with 11 bases left in between. From germline, CDR1 is MGHDK and CDR2 SYGVNS. The CDR3 is CASSEFQGKNSPLHF. The CDR3 nucleotides are TGTGCCAGCAGTGAATTTCAGGGGAAAAATTCACCCCTCCACTTT. Based on the CDR3 plus reference TRBV25-1 and TRBJ1-6, the full variable domain is EADIYQTPRYLVIGTGKKITLECSQTMGHDKMYWYQQDPGMELHLIHYSYGVNSTEKGDLSSESTVSRIRTEHFPLTLESARPSHTSQYLCASSEFQGKNSPLHFGNGTRLTVT.

The chain uses TRBV10-3 and TRBJ2-1; 8 nucleotides align to TRBD1. The V gene's germline CDR1 is ENHRY and CDR2 SYGVKD. CDR3 length equals 15 residues. V shed 6 bases and J 8 bases; nucleotides not matched to a gene: 12. The CDR3 nucleotides read TGTGCCATCAGGACAGGGGACGGGGATTGGGATGAGCAGTTCTTC. Translating it yields CAIRTGDGDWDEQFF.

This rearrangement joins TRBV28 to TRBJ2-1; 11 nucleotides agree with TRBD2. The CDR3 is 17 amino acids. V dropped 5 bases and J dropped 0; count of bases not matched to a gene: 6. Germline assignment: CDR1 MDHEN and CDR2 SYDVKM. The CDR3 here is CASSPRGLADSYNEQFF. DNA for the CDR3: TGTGCCAGCAGTCCACGGGGACTAGCGGACTCCTACAATGAGCAGTTCTTC.

The chain carries TRBV6-2 or TRBV6-3 and TRBJ1-1, with 11 nucleotides matching TRBD1. Germline trimming cut 2 bases from V and 4 bases from J; bases unmatched to any gene: 3. The length of the CDR3 is 15 residues. Germline values: CDR1 MNHEY, CDR2 SVGEGT. CDR3 in amino acids: CASSYGDRGFTEAFF. The DNA for the CDR3 is TGTGCCAGCAGTTACGGGGACAGGGGGTTCACTGAAGCTTTCTTT.

The V call is TRBV6-2 or TRBV6-3, the J call TRBJ1-3; D remains ambiguous. CDR1 is MNHEY, CDR2 SVGEGT, per germline. The V end was cut by 4 bases, the J end by 0 bases, with 19 bases between. The CDR3 runs to 18 residues. The CDR3 DNA sequence: TGTGCCAGCAGTTCATCCCCCGGGCGCCTATTCTCTGGAAACACCATATATTTT. Its translation: CASSSSPGRLFSGNTIYF.

V usage is TRBV28 and J usage is TRBJ1-4; D possibly corresponds to TRBD1 (5 bases). The CDR3 totals 15 residues. Germline values: CDR1 MDHEN, CDR2 SYDVKM. V lost 7 bases to trimming and J lost 0 bases, with 12 bases between them. CDR3 protein: CASTEGLATNEKLFF. In DNA form, the CDR3 reads TGTGCCAGCACGGAGGGGCTTGCAACTAATGAAAAACTGTTTTTT.

The V and J genes are TRBV19 and TRBJ1-2, with 7 bases matching TRBD1. From germline, CDR1 is LNHDA and CDR2 SQIVND (reference sequence). This CDR3 has 14 amino acids. The V and J ends lost 5 bases and 4 bases, in that order; junction bases with no gene match: 7. DNA of the CDR3: TGTGCCAGTAGTGGCACAGGGGTTGGCTATGGCTACACCTTC. Protein product: CASSGTGVGYGYTF.

The chain links TRBV27 to TRBJ2-1, with TRBD1 identical over 11 bases. The junction had 10 bases not matched to a gene; V was cut back by 6 bases and J by 6 bases. CDR3 length: 16 residues. The germline V gene encodes CDR1 MNHEY and CDR2 SMNVEV (reference sequence). CDR3 DNA: TGTGCCAGCAGACTAGGGTCGGGACAGGGGGGCAATGAGCAGTTCTTC. This gives the protein CASRLGSGQGGNEQFF.

The rearrangement joins TRBV30 to TRBJ1-2; TRBD1 agrees at 10 bases. J gave up 1 base and V 4 bases, and 6 bases lay outside the gene matches. The CDR3 has 15 amino acids. Germline loops: CDR1 GTSNPN, CDR2 SVGIG (reference sequence). CDR3 sequence: CAWTLGQGSNYGYTF. Written as DNA, the CDR3 is TGTGCCTGGACCCTGGGACAGGGGAGTAACTATGGCTACACCTTC. Based on the CDR3 plus reference TRBV30 and TRBJ1-2, the full variable domain is SQTIHQWPATLVQPVGSPLSLECTVEGTSNPNLYWYRQAAGRGLQLLFYSVGIGQISSEVPQNLSASRPQDRQFILSSKKLLLSDSGFYLCAWTLGQGSNYGYTFGSGTRLTVV.

The rearrangement joins TRBV5-4 to TRBJ2-7, with D tentatively TRBD2 (5 bases). Germline CDR1 reads SGHNT; CDR2 reads YYREEE (reference sequence). The CDR3 length is 15 residues. The V end was cut by 2 bases, the J end by 0 bases, with 12 bases between. CDR3 loop: CASSFAGQSSYEQYF. DNA for the CDR3: TGTGCCAGCAGCTTTGCGGGCCAAAGCTCCTACGAGCAGTACTTC.

V usage is TRBV2 and J usage is TRBJ2-3; 9 bases map to TRBD1. With V trimmed by 6 bases and J by 4 bases, 8 bases remained unmatched. This CDR3 has 15 amino acids. The germline V gene encodes CDR1 SNHLY and CDR2 FYNNEI. For the CDR3, the DNA is TGTGCCAGCAGACCCGGGACAGGGACCGCAGATACGCAGTATTTT. Its protein is CASRPGTGTADTQYF.

The count of this clone is one. V and J are TRBV27 and TRBJ2-7; a weak D match, TRBD2 (6 bases). The CDR3 loop spans 15 amino acids. Between the trimmed V and J ends, which lost 8 bases and 0 bases, there was a span of 17 bases. Germline V gives CDR1 MNHEY, CDR2 SMNVEV (reference sequence). The chain's CDR3 is CASGPGDLPSYEQYF. DNA of the CDR3: TGTGCCAGCGGCCCGGGGGACTTGCCCTCCTACGAGCAGTACTTC.

The chain is built from TRBV11-2 and TRBJ2-5; no reliable D call. Germline CDR1 reads SGHAT; CDR2 reads FQNNGV. V was pared by 6 bases and J by 0 bases, with 11 bases between. The CDR3 sequence is 14 residues long. The CDR3 spells CASSSPEYQETQYF. The CDR3 bases are TGTGCCAGCAGTTCACCAGAGTACCAAGAGACCCAGTACTTC.